These 3 T cell receptor beta chains were sequenced from one sample in a study of PD-L1 blockade in urothelial cancer. Assay: immunoSEQ multiplex PCR; the TCRdb copy retains only in-frame clones and omits some. The sample has around 56,000 clones, 86% seen once; the top ten hold less than 3.5%. Sequenced here: PBMCs, sampled around atezolizumab (anti-PD-L1) treatment. The receptors stem from a man aged 45 to 65 with urothelial cancer.

The V and J genes are TRBV11-3 and TRBJ2-2; 12 bases fit TRBD1. This CDR3 contains 16 residues. Germline V lookup: CDR1 SGHNT, CDR2 YENEEA. With V trimmed by 4 bases and J by 4 bases, 4 bases remained unmatched. The CDR3 region is CASSSGTGGFTGELFF. The CDR3 DNA is TGTGCCAGCAGCTCGGGGACAGGGGGCTTCACCGGGGAGCTGTTTTTT. The full variable domain, rest sourced from reference TRBV11-3 and TRBJ2-2, is EAGVVQSPRYKIIEKKQPVAFWCNPISGHNTLYWYLQNLGQGPELLIRYENEEAVDDSQLPKDRFSAERLKGVDSTLKIQPAELGDSAVYLCASSSGTGGFTGELFFGEGSRLTVL.

The J gene is TRBJ1-2, the V gene TRBV5-1; 9 bases are a match to TRBD1. This CDR3 region has 16 residues. The V segment lost 1 base and the J segment 2 bases; nucleotides outside the gene matches: 6. CDR1 is SGHRS and CDR2 is YFSETQ in the germline V gene. The CDR3 loop is CASSLTGGSGNYGYTF. In nucleotides, the CDR3 is TGCGCCAGCAGCTTGACAGGGGGCTCAGGAAACTATGGCTACACCTTC.

The gene calls are TRBV15 and TRBJ2-7, with D possibly matching TRBD2 (5 bases). Germline V gene sequence: CDR1 LNHNV, CDR2 YYDKDF (reference sequence). The V end was cut by 5 bases, the J end by 3 bases, with 11 bases between. The CDR3 is 13 amino acids. The CDR3, as DNA: TGTGCCACCAGCTCCGGGGTTTTCTACGAGCAGTACTTC. Translating gives CATSSGVFYEQYF.